This T cell receptor beta chain was sequenced for a study of OX40 agonist ivuxolimab in advanced cancers. Findings and limits, study-wide: Some nonresponders likewise displayed low normalized T-cell clonal expansion. On average, CD8+ T cells showed a greater number of expanded clones than CD4+.

Patients who had autoimmune disease history or got systemic immunosuppression were left out. Sequenced by immunoSEQ multiplex PCR; TCRdb stores in-frame clones only, minus some. The repertoire includes some 74,000 clones, about 85% of them detected once, and 0.5% to 0.55% sits in the top ten. As for this clone: The antigen is unknown.

Looked up from germline, CDR1 is MGHRA and CDR2 is YSYEKL. V lost 0 bases to trimming and J lost 3 bases, with 8 bases between them. The CDR3 has 14 amino acids. The specimen comprised CD4+ or CD8+ T cells sorted from blood, sampled in a trial of the OX40 agonist ivuxolimab. The chain is built from TRBV4-1 and TRBJ1-1; D ambiguous. This sequence was found in an adult with an advanced solid tumor such as melanoma, head and neck, liver or kidney cancer. CDR3 region: CASSQESGYTEAFF. The CDR3 nucleotides read TGCGCCAGCAGCCAAGAATCGGGGTACACTGAAGCTTTCTTT.